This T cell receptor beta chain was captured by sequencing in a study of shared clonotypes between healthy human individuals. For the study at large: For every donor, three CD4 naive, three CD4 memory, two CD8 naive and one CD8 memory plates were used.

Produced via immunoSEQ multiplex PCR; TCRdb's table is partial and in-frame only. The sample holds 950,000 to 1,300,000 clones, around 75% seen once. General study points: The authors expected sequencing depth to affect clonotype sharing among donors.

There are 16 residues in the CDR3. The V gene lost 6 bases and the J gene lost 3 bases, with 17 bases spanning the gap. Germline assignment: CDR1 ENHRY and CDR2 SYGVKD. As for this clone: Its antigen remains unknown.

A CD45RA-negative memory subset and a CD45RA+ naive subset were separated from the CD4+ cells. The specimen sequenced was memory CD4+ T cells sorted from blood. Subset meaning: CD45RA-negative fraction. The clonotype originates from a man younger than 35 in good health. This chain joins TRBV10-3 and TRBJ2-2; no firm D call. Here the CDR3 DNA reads TGTGCCATCAGAGTTTCTAGTGTTGTCGACACCGGGGAGCTGTTTTTT. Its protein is CAIRVSSVVDTGELFF.